Each of the 12 T cell receptor beta chains below was sequenced from the same sample in a study of T-cell reconstitution after alpha-beta-depleted transplantation in children. It was with unique molecular identifiers that the TCRbeta library was prepared. TCRdb itself ran the PCR reads through MiXCR, one entry per CDR3 protein. The sample contains about 180,000 distinct CDR3 sequences, 11% of which appear only once. The input for sequencing was PBMCs, taken before TCRalphabeta/CD19-depleted stem cell transplant. Receptor source: a boy aged 2 to 10 with acute myeloid leukemia, due to receive a stem cell transplant.

This clonotype was recorded many times. J is TRBJ2-5 and V is TRBV6-1; D is possibly TRBD2 (5 bases). Trimming shortened V by 6 bases and J by 5 bases, and 31 bases separated the two germline ends. The CDR3 extends over 19 amino acids. Germline values: CDR1 MNHNS, CDR2 SASEGT. CDR3 sequence: CASSQRTGDWRDVRETQYF. CDR3 bases: TGTGCCAGCAGCCAGAGGACTGGAGATTGGCGAGACGTTCGGGAGACCCAGTACTTC.

There are many counts of this clonotype. The CDR3 DNA reads as TGTGCCAGCAGGGCCGGGGCCGGACTTAGGGAGACCCAGTACTTC. The encoded protein is CASRAGAGLRETQYF. The V call is TRBV5-4, the J call TRBJ2-5; D is possibly TRBD1 or TRBD2 (5 bases each). CDR3 length: 15 amino acids. The germline CDR1 and CDR2 sequences are SGHNT and YYREEE (reference sequence). Trimming stripped 5 bases from V and 5 bases from J, with 19 bases between.

This clonotype was counted at least ten times. The chain carries TRBV10-3 and TRBJ2-7, with 13 bases lining up with TRBD2. CDR3 length: 16 amino acids. Germline values: CDR1 ENHRY, CDR2 SYGVKD. J was trimmed by 4 bases and V by 7 bases; bases with no gene match: 10. This CDR3 is CAIMQVRTSGRYEQYF. The CDR3 DNA reads TGTGCCATCATGCAGGTTAGGACTAGCGGGAGATACGAGCAGTACTTC.

In this sample, this clonotype turned up many times. The gene calls are TRBV12-3 or TRBV12-4 and TRBJ2-2, with D possibly being TRBD2 (5 bases). V was pared by 2 bases and J by 6 bases, with 10 bases between. This CDR3 region has 14 residues. In nucleotides, the CDR3 is TGTGCCAGCAGTTTACGGGGAAACGCCGGGGAGCTGTTTTTT. This encodes CASSLRGNAGELFF.

This clonotype turned up a few times. The junction and the germline gene differ at one end; a read error may be behind it. This chain links TRBV20-1 with TRBJ2-3; 11 bases are a match to TRBD2. The CDR3 totals 17 residues. Germline V gene data show CDR1 as DFQATT and CDR2 as SNEGSKA (reference sequence). CDR3 in amino acids: CCARSILAGEGTDTQYF. DNA for the CDR3: TGCTGTGCCAGGAGTATACTAGCGGGAGAGGGGACAGATACGCAGTATTTT.

This clonotype was seen at least ten times. V gene TRBV25-1 combines with J gene TRBJ2-5; D is unclear. Germline loops: CDR1 MGHDK, CDR2 SYGVNS. The CDR3 sequence is 12 residues long. V lost 1 base and J lost 1, with 1 base in between. The CDR3 reads CASSEFQETQYF. CDR3 bases: TGTGCCAGCAGTGAATTCCAAGAGACCCAGTACTTC.

There are many counts of this clonotype. The chain is built from TRBV5-1 and TRBJ1-2; D is uncertain. The V and J ends lost 2 bases and 4 bases respectively, with 12 bases between them. Germline CDR1 and CDR2: SGHRS and YFSETQ. The CDR3 covers 14 residues. The CDR3 region is CASSFESFTYGYTF. CDR3 coding DNA: TGCGCCAGCAGCTTCGAGTCCTTCACCTATGGCTACACCTTC.

This clonotype showed up many times. The V and J genes are TRBV19 and TRBJ1-6; D remains unclear. Germline assignment: CDR1 LNHDA and CDR2 SQIVND (reference sequence). The V end lost 7 bases, the J end lost 8 bases, and 12 bases lay between the germline ends. This CDR3 spans 13 amino acids. CDR3 in DNA: TGTGCCAGTACAAAGATGCTTGATTCACCCCTCCACTTT. Amino acids: CASTKMLDSPLHF.

The gene calls are TRBV6-1 and TRBJ2-7, with 8 bases lining up with TRBD1. Unmatched junction bases numbered 4, after V lost 3 bases and J lost 6 bases. Germline V gene data show CDR1 as MNHNS and CDR2 as SASEGT. The CDR3 spans 13 residues. In DNA form, the CDR3 reads TGTGCCAGCAGTGAGCAGGGGGCGACCGAGCAGTACTTC. This encodes CASSEQGATEQYF.

This clonotype came up many times. Here the CDR3 DNA reads TGTGCCAGCAGCCTTTCGACAGGGTTGAACACTGAAGCTTTCTTT. Translation: CASSLSTGLNTEAFF. The chain is built from TRBV9 and TRBJ1-1; 7 bases fit TRBD1. J gave up 0 bases and V 4 bases, and 6 bases lay outside the gene matches. Germline V gene data show CDR1 as SGDLS and CDR2 as YYNGEE. CDR3 length: 15 amino acids. Using reference TRBV9 and TRBJ1-1 for the parts outside the CDR3, the full variable domain is DSGVTQTPKHLITATGQRVTLRCSPRSGDLSVYWYQQSLDQGLQFLIQYYNGEERAKGNILERFSAQQFPDLHSELNLSSLELGDSALYFCASSLSTGLNTEAFFGQGTRLTVV.

Ten or more counts support this clonotype. The chain is built from TRBV5-6 and TRBJ2-1; D call uncertain. The CDR3 covers 13 residues. CDR1 is SGHDT, CDR2 YYEEEE, per germline. The V end lost 6 bases, the J end lost 10 bases, and 17 bases lay between the germline ends. The CDR3 region has the DNA TGTGCCAGCAAACCCTTGGCCGAGACCGAGCAGTTCTTC. It yields the protein CASKPLAETEQFF. Full variable domain (remainder filled in from reference TRBV5-6 and TRBJ2-1): DAGVTQSPTHLIKTRGQQVTLRCSPKSGHDTVSWYQQALGQGPQFIFQYYEEEERQRGNFPDRFSGHQFPNYSSELNVNALLLGDSALYLCASKPLAETEQFFGPGTRLTVL.

This clonotype was seen repeatedly, ten times or more. The CDR3, as DNA: TGTGCCATCAGTGGAACAACTAGCGGGACCTACGAGCAGTACTTC. Translated: CAISGTTSGTYEQYF. This chain joins TRBV10-3 and TRBJ2-7, with 10 bases lining up with TRBD2. The CDR3 spans 15 residues. CDR1 and CDR2 (germline): ENHRY, SYGVKD. Trimming removed 4 bases from V and 2 bases from J; junction bases left unmatched: 5.